This paragraph covers one TCR beta chain sequence. This entry belongs to a study of blood T cell repertoires in COVID-19. CDR3 length: 12 residues. V lost 11 bases, J lost 2 bases, and 9 bases lay in between. Germline V lookup: CDR1 MNHEY, CDR2 SVGAGI. Sequencing used immunoSEQ multiplex PCR; TCRdb keeps in-frame clones, though not all of them. The sample contains roughly 200,000 clones, around 91% of which appear only once. The chain employs TRBV6-5 and TRBJ1-4, with D possibly being TRBD1 (5 bases). The receptor was isolated from a man aged 50-60 years with acute or convalescent COVID-19. Specimen: peripheral blood. In nucleotides, the CDR3 is TGTGCCGTACGGGGGACTAATGAAAAACTGTTTTTT. Residues: CAVRGTNEKLFF.